The 10 T cell receptor beta chains listed next were all sequenced from one sample in a study of blood T cell repertoires in COVID-19. The repertoire was sequenced with immunoSEQ multiplex PCR; TCRdb's copy has only in-frame clones and lacks some. The sample shows 300,000 to 450,000 clones, about 90% of them seen only once. Sequenced: PBMCs or T cells enriched from blood (not recorded which). These receptors were obtained from a woman aged 30 to 39 who had been exposed to COVID-19.

The chain carries TRBV10-2 and TRBJ1-3; D is uncertain. V was cut by 0 bases and J by 2 bases, with 8 bases left in between. The CDR3 covers 15 residues. Germline-derived CDR1 and CDR2 are WSHSY and SAAADI. The CDR3 bases are TGCGCCAGCAGTGAGTCGAGGCATGCTGGAAACACCATATATTTT. Translating gives CASSESRHAGNTIYF.

This sequence joins TRBV28 and TRBJ1-4; D is perhaps TRBD1 (5 bases). The CDR3 runs to 17 residues. In germline, CDR1 is MDHEN, CDR2 SYDVKM. Trimming cost V 3 bases and J 5 bases, with 19 bases left between them. Here the CDR3 reads CASSFRRGVTINEKLFF. The DNA of the CDR3 is TGTGCCAGCAGTTTCCGACGGGGGGTTACGATAAATGAAAAACTGTTTTTT.

This chain joins TRBV30 and TRBJ1-1; possibly TRBD1 for D (5 bases). CDR3 length equals 14 residues. Germline V gene sequence: CDR1 GTSNPN, CDR2 SVGIG (reference sequence). V was pared by 4 bases and J by 0 bases, with 12 bases between. As DNA, the CDR3 is TGTGCCTGGATTAGGGACTTAATGAACACTGAAGCTTTCTTT. Translation gives CAWIRDLMNTEAFF.

The chain uses TRBV5-1 and TRBJ2-2, with D maybe TRBD2 (6 bases). V lost 4 bases and J 4 bases, leaving 14 bases between the germline ends. Germline CDR1 is SGHRS and CDR2 is YFSETQ. The CDR3 covers 15 residues. The CDR3 coding sequence is TGCGCCAGCAGCCACACGGGAGTCGCCACCGGGGAGCTGTTTTTT. Its translation: CASSHTGVATGELFF.

CDR3 nucleotides: TGTGCCAGTACCCTCAAACGGGGTGGCAATCAGCCCCAGCATTTT. It encodes CASTLKRGGNQPQHF. V is TRBV19 and J is TRBJ1-5; unclear D gene. The CDR3 is 15 amino acids. Deletions cut 7 bases from V and 2 bases from J, with 15 bases between. Germline loops: CDR1 LNHDA, CDR2 SQIVND (reference sequence).

The CDR3 spells CASGPYEQYF. The CDR3 nucleotides read TGTGCCAGCGGGCCCTACGAGCAGTACTTC. The chain combines TRBV28 with TRBJ2-7; no reliable D call. The CDR3 extends over 10 amino acids. V was shortened by 8 bases and J by 2 bases, with 4 bases between the two germline ends. Germline V lookup: CDR1 MDHEN, CDR2 SYDVKM.

This rearrangement joins TRBV19 to TRBJ2-4, with D possibly TRBD1 on 5 matching bases. The germline V gene has CDR1 LNHDA and CDR2 SQIVND (reference sequence). This CDR3 spans 17 amino acids. V was clipped by 7 bases and J by 0 bases, with 19 bases between them. The CDR3 spells CASMETEYQGAKNIQYF. The CDR3 DNA follows: TGTGCCAGTATGGAAACAGAATACCAGGGAGCCAAAAACATTCAGTACTTC.

The chain links TRBV2 to TRBJ1-2, with a possible D match to TRBD1 (5 bases). Trimming pared 7 bases from V and 2 bases from J, leaving 17 bases between. Germline CDR1 and CDR2: SNHLY and FYNNEI. This CDR3 has 15 residues. DNA of the CDR3: TGTGCCAGCACGGGGGAAGAGTATTCAAACTATGGCTACACCTTC. Amino acids: CASTGEEYSNYGYTF. Looking up the rest from reference TRBV2 and TRBJ1-2 gives the full variable domain: EPEVTQTPSHQVTQMGQEVILRCVPISNHLYFYWYRQILGQKVEFLVSFYNNEISEKSEIFDDQFSVERPDGSNFTLKIRSTKLEDSAMYFCASTGEEYSNYGYTFGSGTRLTVV.

The V gene is TRBV30, the J gene TRBJ1-1, with D perhaps matching TRBD1 (5 bases). Trimming cost V 0 bases and J 5 bases, with 10 bases left between them. The V gene's germline CDR1 is GTSNPN and CDR2 SVGIG (reference sequence). The CDR3 is 13 residues long. CDR3 DNA sequence: TGTGCCTGGAGTGTAGCAGGGTGGACTGAAGCTTTCTTT. The encoded protein is CAWSVAGWTEAFF.

This chain joins TRBV28 and TRBJ1-4, with D uncertain. Looked up from germline, CDR1 is MDHEN and CDR2 is SYDVKM. CDR3 length: 14 residues. V was cut by 3 bases and J by 1 base, with 6 bases left in between. CDR3 sequence (DNA): TGTGCCAGCAGTTTGAGAGTAACTAATGAAAAACTGTTTTTT. Amino acids: CASSLRVTNEKLFF.